The table lists the clone carrying this TCR beta chain with a few counts. Assay: immunoSEQ multiplex PCR; the TCRdb copy retains only in-frame clones and omits some. The sample contains 150,000 or so clones, 82% of which appear only once. The data derive from a study of blood T cell repertoires in COVID-19. Overall study: Sites in the United States, Italy and Spain provided acute and convalescent COVID-19 samples.

In germline, CDR1 is SGHVS, CDR2 FQNEAQ. V was shortened by 1 base and J by 2 bases, with 16 bases between the two germline ends. This CDR3 comprises 17 residues. Patients at the Seattle site were enrolled during active infection and followed longitudinally. What was sequenced was peripheral blood. The receptor was derived from a woman between 40 and 50 years old with COVID-19, enrolled during active disease. The rearrangement joins TRBV7-8 to TRBJ2-3; D is possibly TRBD2 (5 bases). The CDR3 loop is CASSLVGGLVLTDTQYF. Written as DNA, the CDR3 is TGTGCCAGCAGCTTAGTGGGCGGGTTAGTCCTCACAGATACGCAGTATTTT.